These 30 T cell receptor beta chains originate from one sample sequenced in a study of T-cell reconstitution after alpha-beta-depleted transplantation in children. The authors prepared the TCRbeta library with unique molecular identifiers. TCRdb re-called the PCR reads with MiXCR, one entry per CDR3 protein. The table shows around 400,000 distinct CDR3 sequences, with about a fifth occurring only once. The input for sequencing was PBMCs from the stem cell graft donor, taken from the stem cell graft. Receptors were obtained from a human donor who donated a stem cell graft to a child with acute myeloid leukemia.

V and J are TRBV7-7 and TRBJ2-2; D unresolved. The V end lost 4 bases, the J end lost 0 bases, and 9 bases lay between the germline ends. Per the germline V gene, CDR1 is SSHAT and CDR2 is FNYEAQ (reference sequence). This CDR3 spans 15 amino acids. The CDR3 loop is CASSSVSANTGELFF. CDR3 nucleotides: TGTGCCAGCAGCTCCGTCAGTGCGAACACCGGGGAGCTGTTTTTT.

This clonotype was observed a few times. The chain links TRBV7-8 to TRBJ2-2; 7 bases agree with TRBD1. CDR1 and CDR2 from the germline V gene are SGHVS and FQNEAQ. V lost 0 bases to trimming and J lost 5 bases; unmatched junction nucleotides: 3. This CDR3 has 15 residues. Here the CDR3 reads CASSLAYRGTGELFF. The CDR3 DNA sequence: TGTGCCAGCAGCTTAGCCTACAGGGGAACCGGGGAGCTGTTTTTT.

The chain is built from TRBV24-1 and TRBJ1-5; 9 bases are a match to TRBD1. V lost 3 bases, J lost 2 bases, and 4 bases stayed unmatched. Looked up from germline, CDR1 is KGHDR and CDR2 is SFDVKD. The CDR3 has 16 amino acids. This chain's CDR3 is CATSDARTGGNQPQHF. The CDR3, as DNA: TGTGCCACCAGTGATGCCAGGACAGGGGGCAATCAGCCCCAGCATTTT.

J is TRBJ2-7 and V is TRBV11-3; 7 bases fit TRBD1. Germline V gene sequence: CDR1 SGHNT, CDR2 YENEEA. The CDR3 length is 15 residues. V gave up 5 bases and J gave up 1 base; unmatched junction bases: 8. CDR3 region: CASSPTTGYSYEQYF. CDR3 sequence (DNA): TGTGCCAGCAGCCCGACGACAGGGTATTCCTACGAGCAGTACTTC.

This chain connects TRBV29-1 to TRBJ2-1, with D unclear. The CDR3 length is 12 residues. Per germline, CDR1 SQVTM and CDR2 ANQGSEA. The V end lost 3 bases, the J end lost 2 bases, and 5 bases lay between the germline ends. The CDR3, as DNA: TGCAGCGTTGATTGGACCTACAATGAGCAGTTCTTC. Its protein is CSVDWTYNEQFF.

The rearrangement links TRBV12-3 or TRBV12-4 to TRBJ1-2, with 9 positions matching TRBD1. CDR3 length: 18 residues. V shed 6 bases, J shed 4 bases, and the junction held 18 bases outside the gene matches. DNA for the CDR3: TGTGCCAGCAGCATACTTAATAGCGGGACAGGGAAGGGCTATGGCTACACCTTC. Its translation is CASSILNSGTGKGYGYTF.

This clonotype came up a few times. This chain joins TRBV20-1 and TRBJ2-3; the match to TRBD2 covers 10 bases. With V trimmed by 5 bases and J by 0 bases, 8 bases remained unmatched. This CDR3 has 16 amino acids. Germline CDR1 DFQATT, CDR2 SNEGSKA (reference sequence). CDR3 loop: CSADRIAGGSTDTQYF. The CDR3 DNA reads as TGCAGTGCTGACAGGATAGCGGGGGGCAGCACAGATACGCAGTATTTT.

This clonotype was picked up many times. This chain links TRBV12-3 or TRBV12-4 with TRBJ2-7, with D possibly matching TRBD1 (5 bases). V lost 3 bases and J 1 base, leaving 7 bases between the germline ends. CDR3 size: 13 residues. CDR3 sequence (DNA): TGTGCCAGCAGTTTGACAGAATCCTACGAGCAGTACTTC. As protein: CASSLTESYEQYF.

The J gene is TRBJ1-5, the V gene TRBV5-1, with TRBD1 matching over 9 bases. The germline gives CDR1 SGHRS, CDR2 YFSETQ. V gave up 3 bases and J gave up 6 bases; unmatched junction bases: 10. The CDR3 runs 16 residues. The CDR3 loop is CASSSSPGQGVQPQHF. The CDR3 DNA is TGCGCCAGCAGCTCCTCCCCGGGACAGGGTGTTCAGCCCCAGCATTTT.

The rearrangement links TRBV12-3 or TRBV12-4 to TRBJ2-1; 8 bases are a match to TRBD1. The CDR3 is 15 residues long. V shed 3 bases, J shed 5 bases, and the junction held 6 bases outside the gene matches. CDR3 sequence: CASSFATGVDNEQFF. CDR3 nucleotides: TGTGCCAGCAGTTTCGCGACAGGGGTGGACAATGAGCAGTTCTTC.

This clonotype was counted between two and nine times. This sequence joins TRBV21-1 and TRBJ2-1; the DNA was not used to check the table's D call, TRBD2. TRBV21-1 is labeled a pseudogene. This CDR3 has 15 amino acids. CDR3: CASSKEREYNNEQFF. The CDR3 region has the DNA TGTGCCAGCAGCAAAGAGCGGGAGTATAACAATGAGCAGTTCTTC.

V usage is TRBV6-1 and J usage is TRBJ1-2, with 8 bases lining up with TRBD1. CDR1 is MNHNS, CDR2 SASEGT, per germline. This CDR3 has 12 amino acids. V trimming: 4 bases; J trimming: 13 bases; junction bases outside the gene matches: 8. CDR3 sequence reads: CASSADRGGCTF. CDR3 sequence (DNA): TGTGCCAGCAGTGCCGACAGGGGCGGGTGCACCTTC.

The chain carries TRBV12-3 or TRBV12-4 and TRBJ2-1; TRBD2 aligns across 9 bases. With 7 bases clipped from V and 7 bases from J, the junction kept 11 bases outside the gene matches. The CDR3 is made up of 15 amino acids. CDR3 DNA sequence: TGTGCCAGCACCTTAGCGGGGGACGTTTGGAATGAGCAGTTCTTC. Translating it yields CASTLAGDVWNEQFF.

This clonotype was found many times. The CDR3, as DNA: TGTGCCAGCAGTTTGGGGCTAGCGGGCACAGATACGCAGTATTTT. The encoded protein is CASSLGLAGTDTQYF. The rearrangement uses TRBV12-3 or TRBV12-4 and TRBJ2-3; 7 bases align to TRBD2. CDR3 length: 15 residues. J was trimmed by 1 base and V by 3 bases; bases with no gene match: 4.

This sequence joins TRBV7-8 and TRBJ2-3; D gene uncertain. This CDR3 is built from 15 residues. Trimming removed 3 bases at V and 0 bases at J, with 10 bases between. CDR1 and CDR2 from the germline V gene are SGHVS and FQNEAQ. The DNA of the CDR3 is TGTGCCAGCAGCTTTTCAAGGTCTAGCACAGATACGCAGTATTTT. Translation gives CASSFSRSSTDTQYF.

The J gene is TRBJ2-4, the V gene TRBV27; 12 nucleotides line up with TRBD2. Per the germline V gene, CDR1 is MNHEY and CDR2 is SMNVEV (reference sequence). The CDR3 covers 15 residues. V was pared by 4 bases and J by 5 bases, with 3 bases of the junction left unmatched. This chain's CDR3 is CASSWTSGNQNIQYF. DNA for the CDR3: TGTGCCAGCAGTTGGACTAGCGGGAACCAAAACATTCAGTACTTC.

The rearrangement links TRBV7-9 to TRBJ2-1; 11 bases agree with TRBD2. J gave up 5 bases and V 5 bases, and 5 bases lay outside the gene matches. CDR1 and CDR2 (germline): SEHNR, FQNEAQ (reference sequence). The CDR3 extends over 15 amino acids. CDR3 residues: CASSAGLAGNNEQFF. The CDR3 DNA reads TGTGCCAGCAGCGCAGGACTAGCGGGTAACAATGAGCAGTTCTTC.

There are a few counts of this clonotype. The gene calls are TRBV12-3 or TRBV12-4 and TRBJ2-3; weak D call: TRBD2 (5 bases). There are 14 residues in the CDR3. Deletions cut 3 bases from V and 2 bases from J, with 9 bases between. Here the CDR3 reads CASSFAGITDTQYF. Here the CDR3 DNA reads TGTGCCAGCAGTTTTGCCGGGATCACAGATACGCAGTATTTT.

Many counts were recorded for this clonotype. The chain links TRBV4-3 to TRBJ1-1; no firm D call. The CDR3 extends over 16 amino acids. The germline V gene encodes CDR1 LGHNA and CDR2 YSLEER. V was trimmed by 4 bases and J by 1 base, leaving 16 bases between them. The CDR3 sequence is CASSLSRAAGNTEAFF. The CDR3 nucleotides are TGCGCCAGCAGCCTTTCGAGGGCCGCGGGGAACACTGAAGCTTTCTTT.

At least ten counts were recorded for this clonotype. The CDR3 region is CSVGRGPPSYEQYF. The CDR3 nucleotides read TGCAGCGTGGGGAGAGGGCCGCCCTCCTACGAGCAGTACTTC. The chain uses TRBV29-1 and TRBJ2-7; the D gene is possibly TRBD2 (5 bases). The CDR3 runs to 14 residues. V dropped 6 bases and J dropped 0 bases, with 15 bases sitting between them. Germline V lookup: CDR1 SQVTM, CDR2 ANQGSEA.

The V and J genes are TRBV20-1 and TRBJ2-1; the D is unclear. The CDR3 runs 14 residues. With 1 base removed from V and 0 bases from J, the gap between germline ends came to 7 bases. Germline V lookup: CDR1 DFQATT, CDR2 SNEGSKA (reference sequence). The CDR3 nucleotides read TGCAGTGCTAGAGGTCGGAGCTCCTACAATGAGCAGTTCTTC. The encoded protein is CSARGRSSYNEQFF.

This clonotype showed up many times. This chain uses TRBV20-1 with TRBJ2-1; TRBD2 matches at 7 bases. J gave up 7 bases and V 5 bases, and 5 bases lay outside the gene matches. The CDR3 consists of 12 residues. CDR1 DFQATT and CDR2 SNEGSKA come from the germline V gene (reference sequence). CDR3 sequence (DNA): TGCAGTGCTGACCTCGGGAGGAATGAGCAGTTCTTC. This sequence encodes CSADLGRNEQFF.

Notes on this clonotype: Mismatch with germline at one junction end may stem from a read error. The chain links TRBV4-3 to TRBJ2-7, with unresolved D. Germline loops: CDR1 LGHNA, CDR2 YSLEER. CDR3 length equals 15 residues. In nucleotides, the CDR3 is TGCTCCAGCAGCCAAGAAAAGAGTCAAGGCTACGAGCAGTACTTC. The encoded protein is CSSSQEKSQGYEQYF.

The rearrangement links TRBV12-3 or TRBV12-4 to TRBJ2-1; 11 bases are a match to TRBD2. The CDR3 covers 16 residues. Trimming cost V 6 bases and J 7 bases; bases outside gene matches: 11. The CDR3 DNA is TGTGCCAGCAGCAAACCCCCCGGACTAGCGGGTAATGAGCAGTTCTTC. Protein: CASSKPPGLAGNEQFF.

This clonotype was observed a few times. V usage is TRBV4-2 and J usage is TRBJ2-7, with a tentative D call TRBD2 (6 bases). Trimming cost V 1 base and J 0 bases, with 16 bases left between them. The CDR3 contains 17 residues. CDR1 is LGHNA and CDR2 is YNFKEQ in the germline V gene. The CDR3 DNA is TGTGCCAGCAGCCAAGGAGGCGCTCCGGGAGTCTCCTACGAGCAGTACTTC. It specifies CASSQGGAPGVSYEQYF.

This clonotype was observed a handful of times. DNA of the CDR3: TGCAGTGCTTTGCCCTTCGGGGCTAGTCCCATGTCGGAGACCCAGTACTTC. This gives the protein CSALPFGASPMSETQYF. The chain joins TRBV20-1 to TRBJ2-5; possibly TRBD1 or TRBD2 for D (5 bases each). CDR3 size: 17 residues. Trimming removed 5 bases from V and 5 bases from J, with 27 bases in between. Germline V lookup: CDR1 DFQATT, CDR2 SNEGSKA (reference sequence).

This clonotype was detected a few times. CDR3 bases: TGCAGTGCCCTAGGGACTACACGCTCCTACGAGCAGTACTTC. Amino acid sequence: CSALGTTRSYEQYF. The chain has TRBV20-1 and TRBJ2-7; TRBD2 matches 7 bases. CDR1 is DFQATT and CDR2 is SNEGSKA in the germline V gene (reference sequence). The CDR3 is made up of 14 amino acids. V shed 6 bases and J 0 bases; nucleotides not matched to a gene: 8.

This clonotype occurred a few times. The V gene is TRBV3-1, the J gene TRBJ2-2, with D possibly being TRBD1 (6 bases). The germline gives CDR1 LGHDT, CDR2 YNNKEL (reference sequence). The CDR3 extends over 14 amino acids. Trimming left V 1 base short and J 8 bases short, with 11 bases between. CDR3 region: CASSQVATGGELFF. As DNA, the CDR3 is TGTGCCAGCAGCCAAGTCGCGACAGGTGGGGAGCTGTTTTTT.

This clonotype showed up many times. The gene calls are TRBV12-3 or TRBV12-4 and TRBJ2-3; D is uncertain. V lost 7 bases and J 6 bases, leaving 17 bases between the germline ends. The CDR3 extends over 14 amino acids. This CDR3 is CASTPHGQGDTQYF. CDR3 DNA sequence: TGTGCCAGCACTCCTCATGGGCAAGGGGATACGCAGTATTTT.

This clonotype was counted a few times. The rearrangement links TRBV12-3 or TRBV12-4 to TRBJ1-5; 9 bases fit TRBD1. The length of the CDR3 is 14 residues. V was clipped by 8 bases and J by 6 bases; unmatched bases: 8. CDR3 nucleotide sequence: TGTGCCAGCCGGGGACAGGGAGTTAGTCAGCCCCAGCATTTT. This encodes CASRGQGVSQPQHF.